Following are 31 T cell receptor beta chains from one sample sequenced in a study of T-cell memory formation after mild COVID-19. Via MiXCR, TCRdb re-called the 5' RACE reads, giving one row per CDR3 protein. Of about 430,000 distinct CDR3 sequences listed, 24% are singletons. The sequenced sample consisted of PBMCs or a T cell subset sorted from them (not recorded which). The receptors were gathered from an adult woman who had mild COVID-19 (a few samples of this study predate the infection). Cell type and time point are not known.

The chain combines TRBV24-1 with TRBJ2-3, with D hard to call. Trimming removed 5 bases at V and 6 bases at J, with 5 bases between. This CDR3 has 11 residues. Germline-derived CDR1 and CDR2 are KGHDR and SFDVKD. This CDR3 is CATSAGDTQYF. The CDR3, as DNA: TGTGCCACCAGTGCTGGTGATACGCAGTATTTT.

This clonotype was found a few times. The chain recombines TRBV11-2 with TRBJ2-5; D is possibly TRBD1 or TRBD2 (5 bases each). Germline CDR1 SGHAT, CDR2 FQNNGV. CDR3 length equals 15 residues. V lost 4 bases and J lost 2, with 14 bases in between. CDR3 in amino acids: CASSSPWDRQETQYF. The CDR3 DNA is TGTGCCAGCAGCTCCCCGTGGGACCGTCAAGAGACCCAGTACTTC.

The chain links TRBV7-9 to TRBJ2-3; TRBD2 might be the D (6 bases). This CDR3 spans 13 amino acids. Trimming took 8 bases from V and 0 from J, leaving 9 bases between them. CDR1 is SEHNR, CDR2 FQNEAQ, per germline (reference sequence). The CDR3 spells CASGGASTDTQYF. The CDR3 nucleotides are TGTGCCAGCGGCGGGGCTAGCACAGATACGCAGTATTTT.

CDR3 bases: TGTGCCAGCAGTCGACAGGGGGCTCGCAACGTCCTGACTTTC. Its translation is CASSRQGARNVLTF. V and J are TRBV12-3 or TRBV12-4 and TRBJ2-6, with 10 nucleotides matching TRBD1. This CDR3 is built from 14 residues. The V segment lost 5 bases and the J segment 9 bases; nucleotides outside the gene matches: 4.

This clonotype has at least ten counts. In nucleotides, the CDR3 is TGTGCCACCAGCAGCCTATCCGGCGAGCAGTACTTC. Its translation: CATSSLSGEQYF. The gene calls are TRBV15 and TRBJ2-7; no reliable D call. Germline CDR1 and CDR2: LNHNV and YYDKDF (reference sequence). Trimming pared 3 bases from V and 6 bases from J, leaving 9 bases between. The CDR3 is 12 residues long.

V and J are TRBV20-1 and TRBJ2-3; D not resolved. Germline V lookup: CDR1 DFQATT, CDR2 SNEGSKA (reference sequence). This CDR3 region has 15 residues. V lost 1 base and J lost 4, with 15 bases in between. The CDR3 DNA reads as TGCAGTGCTAGAGCACCCCAAGTAGGCGCAGATACGCAGTATTTT. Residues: CSARAPQVGADTQYF.

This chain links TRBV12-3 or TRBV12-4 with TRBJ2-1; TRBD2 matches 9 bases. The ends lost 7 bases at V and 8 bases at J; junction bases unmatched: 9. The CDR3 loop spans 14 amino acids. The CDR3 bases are TGTGCCAGCACCAAGCGCGGGGGGGCATATGAGCAGTTCTTC. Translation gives CASTKRGGAYEQFF.

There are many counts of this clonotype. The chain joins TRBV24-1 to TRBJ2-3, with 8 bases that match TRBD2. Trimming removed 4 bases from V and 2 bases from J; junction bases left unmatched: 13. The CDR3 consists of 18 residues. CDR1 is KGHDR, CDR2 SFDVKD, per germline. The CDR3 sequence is CATSDPERGPAFTDTQYF. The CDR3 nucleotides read TGTGCCACCAGTGACCCCGAGCGGGGGCCCGCCTTCACAGATACGCAGTATTTT.

This chain's CDR3 is CSAHTLAGRGDIQYF. DNA for the CDR3: TGCAGTGCTCATACTTTAGCGGGACGAGGCGACATTCAGTACTTC. This chain joins TRBV20-1 and TRBJ2-4, with 8 nucleotides matching TRBD2. The CDR3 runs 15 residues. V shed 5 bases, J shed 8 bases, and the junction held 14 bases outside the gene matches. Germline V lookup: CDR1 DFQATT, CDR2 SNEGSKA (reference sequence).

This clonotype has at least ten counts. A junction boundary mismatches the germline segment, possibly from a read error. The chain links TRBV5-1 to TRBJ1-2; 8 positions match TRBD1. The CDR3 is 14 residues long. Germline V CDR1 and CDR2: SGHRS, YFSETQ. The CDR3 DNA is TGTGCCAGCAGCCCTGGACAGGGAAACTATGGCTACACCTTC. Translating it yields CASSPGQGNYGYTF.

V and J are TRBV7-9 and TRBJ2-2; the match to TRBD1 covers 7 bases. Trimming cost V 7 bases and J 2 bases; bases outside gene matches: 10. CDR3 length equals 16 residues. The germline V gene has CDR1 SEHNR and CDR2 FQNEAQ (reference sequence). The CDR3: CASNPKTGVNTGELFF. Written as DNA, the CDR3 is TGTGCCAGCAACCCGAAAACAGGGGTAAACACCGGGGAGCTGTTTTTT.

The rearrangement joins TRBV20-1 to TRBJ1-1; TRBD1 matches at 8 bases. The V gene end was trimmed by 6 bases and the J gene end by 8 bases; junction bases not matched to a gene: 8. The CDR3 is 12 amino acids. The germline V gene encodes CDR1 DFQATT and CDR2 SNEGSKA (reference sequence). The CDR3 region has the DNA TGCAGTGCGCCAGACAGGGGTAGGGAAGCTTTCTTT. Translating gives CSAPDRGREAFF.

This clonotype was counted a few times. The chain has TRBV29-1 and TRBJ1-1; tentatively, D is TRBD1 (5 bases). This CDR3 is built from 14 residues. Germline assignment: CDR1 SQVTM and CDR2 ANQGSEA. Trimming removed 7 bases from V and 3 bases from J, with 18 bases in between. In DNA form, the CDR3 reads TGCAGCGGGGGGAACGGAGGGAAGTACACTGAAGCTTTCTTT. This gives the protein CSGGNGGKYTEAFF.

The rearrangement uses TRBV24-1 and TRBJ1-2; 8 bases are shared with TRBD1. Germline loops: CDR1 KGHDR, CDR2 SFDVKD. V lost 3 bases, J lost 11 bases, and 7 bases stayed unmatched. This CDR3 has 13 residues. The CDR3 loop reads CATSDAYRGDYTF. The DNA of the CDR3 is TGTGCCACCAGTGATGCCTACAGGGGGGATTACACCTTC.

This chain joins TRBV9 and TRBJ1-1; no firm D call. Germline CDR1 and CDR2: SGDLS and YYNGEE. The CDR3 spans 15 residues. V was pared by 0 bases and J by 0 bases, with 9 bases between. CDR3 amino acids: CASSVGAGMNTEAFF. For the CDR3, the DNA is TGTGCCAGCAGCGTAGGAGCTGGGATGAACACTGAAGCTTTCTTT.

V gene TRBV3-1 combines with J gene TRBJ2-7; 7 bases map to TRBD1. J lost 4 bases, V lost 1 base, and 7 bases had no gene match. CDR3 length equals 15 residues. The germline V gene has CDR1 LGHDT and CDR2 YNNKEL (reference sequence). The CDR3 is CASSQGLQGQYEQYF. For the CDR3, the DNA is TGTGCCAGCAGCCAAGGGTTACAGGGGCAATACGAGCAGTACTTC.

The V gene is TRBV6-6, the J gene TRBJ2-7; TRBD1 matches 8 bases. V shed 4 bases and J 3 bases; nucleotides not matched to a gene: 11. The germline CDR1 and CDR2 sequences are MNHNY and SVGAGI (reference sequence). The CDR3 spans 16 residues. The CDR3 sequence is CASSSTPGTGNYEQYF. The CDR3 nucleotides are TGTGCCAGCAGTTCCACGCCCGGGACAGGCAACTACGAGCAGTACTTC.

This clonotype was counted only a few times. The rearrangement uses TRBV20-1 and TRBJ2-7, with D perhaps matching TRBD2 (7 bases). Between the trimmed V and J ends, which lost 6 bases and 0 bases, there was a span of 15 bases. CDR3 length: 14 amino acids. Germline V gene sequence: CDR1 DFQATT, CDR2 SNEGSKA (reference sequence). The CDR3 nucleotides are TGCAGTGCCCGTAACAGGGACTACTCCTACGAGCAGTACTTC. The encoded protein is CSARNRDYSYEQYF.

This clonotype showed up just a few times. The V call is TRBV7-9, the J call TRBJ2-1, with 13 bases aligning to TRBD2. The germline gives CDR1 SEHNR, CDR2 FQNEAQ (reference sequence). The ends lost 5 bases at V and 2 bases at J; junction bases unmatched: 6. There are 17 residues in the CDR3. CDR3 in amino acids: CASSRTSGGLTYNEQFF. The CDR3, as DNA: TGTGCCAGCAGCCGGACTAGCGGGGGCCTTACCTACAATGAGCAGTTCTTC.

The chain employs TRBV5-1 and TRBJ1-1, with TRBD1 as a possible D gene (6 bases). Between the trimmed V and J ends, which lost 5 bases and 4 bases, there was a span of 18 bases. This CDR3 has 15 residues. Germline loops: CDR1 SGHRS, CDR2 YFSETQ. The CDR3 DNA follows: TGCGCCAGCAGGTCGGTTGGGGGGCTGGGCACTGAAGCTTTCTTT. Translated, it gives CASRSVGGLGTEAFF.

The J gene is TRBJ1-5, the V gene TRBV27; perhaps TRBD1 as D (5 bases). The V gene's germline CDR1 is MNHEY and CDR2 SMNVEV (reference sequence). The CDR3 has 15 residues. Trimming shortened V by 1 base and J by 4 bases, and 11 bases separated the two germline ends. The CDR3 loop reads CASSLWSGQNQPQHF. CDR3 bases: TGTGCCAGCAGTTTATGGTCAGGGCAGAATCAGCCCCAGCATTTT.

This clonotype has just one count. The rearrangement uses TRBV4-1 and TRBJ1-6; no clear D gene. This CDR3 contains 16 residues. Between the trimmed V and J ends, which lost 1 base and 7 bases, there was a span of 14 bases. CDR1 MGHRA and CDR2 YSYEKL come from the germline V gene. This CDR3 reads CASSQGFAGINSPLHF. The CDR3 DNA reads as TGCGCCAGCAGCCAAGGCTTCGCAGGCATAAATTCACCCCTCCACTTT.

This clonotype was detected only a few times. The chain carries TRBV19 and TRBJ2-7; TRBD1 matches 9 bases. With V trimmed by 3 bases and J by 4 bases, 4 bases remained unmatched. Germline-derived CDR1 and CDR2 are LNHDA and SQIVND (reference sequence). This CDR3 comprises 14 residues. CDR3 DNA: TGTGCCAGTAGTATGACAGGGGGTGCGTACGAGCAGTACTTC. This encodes CASSMTGGAYEQYF.

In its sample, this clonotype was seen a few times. The DNA for the CDR3 is TGCGCCAGCAGCCTAGATCCACAGGGAACCTATGGCTACACCTTC. Its translation is CASSLDPQGTYGYTF. The rearrangement links TRBV4-1 to TRBJ1-2; TRBD1 is a possible D gene (6 bases). Between the trimmed V and J ends, which lost 4 bases and 4 bases, there was a span of 16 bases. There are 15 residues in the CDR3. The V gene's germline CDR1 is MGHRA and CDR2 YSYEKL.

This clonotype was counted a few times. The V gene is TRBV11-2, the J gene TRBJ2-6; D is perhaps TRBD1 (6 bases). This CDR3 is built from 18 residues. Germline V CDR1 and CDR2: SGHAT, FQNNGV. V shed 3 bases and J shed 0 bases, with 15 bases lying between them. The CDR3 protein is CASSFYRAHSSGANVLTF. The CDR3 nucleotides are TGTGCCAGCAGCTTTTACAGGGCCCATAGCTCTGGGGCCAACGTCCTGACTTTC.

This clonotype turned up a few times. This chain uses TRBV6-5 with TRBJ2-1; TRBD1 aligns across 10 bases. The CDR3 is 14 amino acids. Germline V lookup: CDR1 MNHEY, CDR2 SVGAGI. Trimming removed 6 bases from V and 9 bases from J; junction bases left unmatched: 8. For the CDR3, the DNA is TGTGCCAGCAGCCCAGACAGGGGGCTGAGTGAGCAGTTCTTC. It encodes CASSPDRGLSEQFF.

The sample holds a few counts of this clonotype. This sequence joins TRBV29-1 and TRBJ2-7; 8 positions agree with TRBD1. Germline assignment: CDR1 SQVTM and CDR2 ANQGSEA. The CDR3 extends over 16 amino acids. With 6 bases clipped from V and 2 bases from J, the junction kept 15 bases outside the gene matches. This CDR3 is CSVGGPGGLHPYEQYF. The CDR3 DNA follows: TGCAGCGTCGGTGGGCCAGGGGGCCTCCATCCCTACGAGCAGTACTTC.

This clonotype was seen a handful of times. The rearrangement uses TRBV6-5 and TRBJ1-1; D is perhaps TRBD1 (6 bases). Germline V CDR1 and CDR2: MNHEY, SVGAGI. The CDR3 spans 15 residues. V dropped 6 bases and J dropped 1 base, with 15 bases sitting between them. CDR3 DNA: TGTGCCAGCAGCCCCCTGACAGGACCGAACACTGAAGCTTTCTTT. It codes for CASSPLTGPNTEAFF.

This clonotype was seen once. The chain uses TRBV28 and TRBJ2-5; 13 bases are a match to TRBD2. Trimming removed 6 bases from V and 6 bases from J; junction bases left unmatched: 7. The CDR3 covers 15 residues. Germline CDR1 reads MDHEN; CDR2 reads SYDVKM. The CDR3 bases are TGTGCCAGCAGCGCGGGACTAGCGGGATTGAAGACCCAGTACTTC. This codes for CASSAGLAGLKTQYF.

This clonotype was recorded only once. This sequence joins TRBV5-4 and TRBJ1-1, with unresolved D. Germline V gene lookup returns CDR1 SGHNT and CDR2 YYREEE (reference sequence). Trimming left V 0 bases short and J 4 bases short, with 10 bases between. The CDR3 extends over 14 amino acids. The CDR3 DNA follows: TGTGCCAGCAGCTTGGTTCCTCAGGCCACTGAAGCTTTCTTT. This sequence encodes CASSLVPQATEAFF.

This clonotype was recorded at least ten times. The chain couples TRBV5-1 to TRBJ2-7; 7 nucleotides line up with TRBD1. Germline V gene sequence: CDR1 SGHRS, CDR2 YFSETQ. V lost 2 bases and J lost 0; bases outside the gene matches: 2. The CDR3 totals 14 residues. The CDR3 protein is CASSFEGASYEQYF. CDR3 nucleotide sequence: TGCGCCAGCAGCTTTGAGGGGGCCTCCTACGAGCAGTACTTC.